This T cell receptor beta chain was identified during a study of shared clonotypes between healthy human individuals. As to this clone: Other DNA sequences in the same sample also yield this CDR3.

The healthy adult donors were HIV-negative and reported no recent acute infections or vaccinations. CDR3 length: 13 residues. The germline V gene encodes CDR1 SGHNT and CDR2 YYREEE (reference sequence). V was clipped by 1 base and J by 1 base, with 5 bases between them. Profiling relied on immunoSEQ multiplex PCR, and the TCRdb table lists in-frame clones only, not all of them. This table holds approximately 2.1 million clones, over 85% found once. Sequenced input: naive CD4+ T cells from PBMCs. As for subset: CD45RA+ positively selected. The sequence was obtained from a man aged 18 to 30 in good health. Some clones in this sample may be carry-over from other donors' samples. This chain connects TRBV5-4 to TRBJ1-1; the D is unclear. In DNA form, the CDR3 reads TGTGCCAGCAGCTTGCAGGAGAACACTGAAGCTTTCTTT. It is translated as CASSLQENTEAFF.